The following is a TCR beta chain sequence with its context. Thymus specimens were resections from corrective heart surgery. The sample belongs to a study of human thymus T cells. Measured with immunoSEQ multiplex PCR; TCRdb has only the in-frame clones, and not every one. The sample yields under 150,000 clones, around 94% seen once. V shed 3 bases and J shed 2 bases, with 17 bases lying between them. The germline V gene has CDR1 MGHDK and CDR2 SYGVNS. This CDR3 comprises 16 residues. The V call is TRBV25-1, the J call TRBJ2-7, with TRBD2 as a possible D gene (6 bases). The source is a boy less than two years old with a congenital heart defect but otherwise immunologically healthy. Sequenced: thymus tissue. This CDR3 is CASSDLGSGAPYEQYF. CDR3 DNA: TGTGCCAGCAGTGACCTCGGGAGCGGCGCTCCCTACGAGCAGTACTTC.